Listed below are T cell receptor beta chains from one sample, sequenced in a study of human CD8 memory T cell subsets. From its re-call of the 5' RACE reads, TCRdb lists each CDR3 protein once, without DNA. The table for this sample gives under 14,000 distinct CDR3 sequences. Sequenced material: CD8+ T cells from PBMCs. These receptors were obtained from a human donor in good health. The CDR3 runs from the conserved cysteine through the conserved F or W. Clone size is shown for a subset of rows, as once, few, many or a class of expanded clone.

TRBJ2-5 12 . TRBV11-3 CASSLSSETQYF
TRBJ2-7 12 . TRBV5-1 CASSSSSYEQYF
TRBJ2-1 16 . TRBV4-1 CASSQATSGGANEQFF
TRBJ1-1 14 . TRBV7-8 CASSLKSPNTEAFF
TRBJ2-1 12 . TRBV7-8 CASSPINNEQFF
TRBJ2-7 13 . TRBV7-6 CASSTGTSYEQYF
TRBJ1-2 15 . TRBV19 CASSMDDFGNYGYTF
TRBJ2-3 12 . TRBV29-1 CSASPRTDTQYF
TRBJ2-1 19 . TRBV28 CASSLALPGQGIVHNEQFF
TRBJ2-1 12 . TRBV5-6 CASSSGWSEQFF
TRBJ2-4 13 . TRBV28 CASSLVGRNIQYF
TRBJ2-3 14 . TRBV5-8 CASSLVEAGDTQYF
TRBJ2-7 16 . TRBV7-9 CASSLGRAGGPDEQYF
TRBJ2-7 12 . TRBV20-1 CSARLVAYEQYF
TRBJ1-1 15 medium-sized TRBV29-1 CSVDEGRSSFTEAFF